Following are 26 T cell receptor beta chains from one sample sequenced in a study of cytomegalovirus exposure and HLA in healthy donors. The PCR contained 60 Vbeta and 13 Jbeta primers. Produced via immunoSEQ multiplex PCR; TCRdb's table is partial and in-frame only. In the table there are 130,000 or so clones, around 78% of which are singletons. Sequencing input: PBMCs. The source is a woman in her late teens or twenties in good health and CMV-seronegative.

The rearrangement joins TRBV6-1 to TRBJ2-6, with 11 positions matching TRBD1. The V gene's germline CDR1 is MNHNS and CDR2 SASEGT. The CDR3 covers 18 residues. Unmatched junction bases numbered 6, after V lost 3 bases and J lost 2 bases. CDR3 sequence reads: CASSDPRTGGAGANVLTF. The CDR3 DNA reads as TGTGCCAGCAGTGACCCAAGGACAGGGGGCGCTGGGGCCAACGTCCTGACTTTC.

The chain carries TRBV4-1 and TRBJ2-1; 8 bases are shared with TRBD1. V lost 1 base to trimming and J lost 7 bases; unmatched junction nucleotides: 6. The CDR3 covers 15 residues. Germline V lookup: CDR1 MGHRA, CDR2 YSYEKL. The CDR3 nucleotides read TGCGCCAGCAGCCAAGGGACAGGGAGGATAAATGAGCAGTTCTTC. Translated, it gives CASSQGTGRINEQFF.

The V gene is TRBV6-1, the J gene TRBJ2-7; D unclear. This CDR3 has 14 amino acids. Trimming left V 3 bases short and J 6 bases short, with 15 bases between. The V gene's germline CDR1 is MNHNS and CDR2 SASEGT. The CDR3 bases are TGTGCCAGCAGTGAGGGTACCAGGTACGGCGAGCAGTACTTC. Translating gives CASSEGTRYGEQYF.

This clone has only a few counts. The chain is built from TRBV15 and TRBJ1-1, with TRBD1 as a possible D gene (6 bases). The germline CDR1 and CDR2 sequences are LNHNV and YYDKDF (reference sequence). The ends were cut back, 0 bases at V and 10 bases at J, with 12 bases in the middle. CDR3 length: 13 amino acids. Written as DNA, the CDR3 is TGTGCCACCAGCAGAGAGGGGGCGTCGATAGCTTTCTTT. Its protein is CATSREGASIAFF.

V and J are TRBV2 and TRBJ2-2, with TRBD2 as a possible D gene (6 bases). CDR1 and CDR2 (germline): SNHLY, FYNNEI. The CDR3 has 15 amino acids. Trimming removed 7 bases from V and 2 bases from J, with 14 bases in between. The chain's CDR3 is CASKSNGGNTGELFF. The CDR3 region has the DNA TGTGCCAGCAAGTCTAACGGGGGAAACACCGGGGAGCTGTTTTTT.

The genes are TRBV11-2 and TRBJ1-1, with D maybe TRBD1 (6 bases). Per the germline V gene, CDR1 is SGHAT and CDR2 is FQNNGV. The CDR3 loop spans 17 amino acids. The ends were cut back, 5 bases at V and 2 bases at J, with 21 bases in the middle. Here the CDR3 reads CASSQGLGRGRNTEAFF. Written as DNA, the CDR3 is TGTGCCAGCAGCCAAGGCCTGGGGAGGGGGAGAAACACTGAAGCTTTCTTT.

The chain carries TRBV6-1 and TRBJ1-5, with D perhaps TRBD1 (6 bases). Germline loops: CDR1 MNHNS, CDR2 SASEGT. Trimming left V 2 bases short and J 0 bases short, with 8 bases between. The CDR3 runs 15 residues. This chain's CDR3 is CASSERTVSNQPQHF. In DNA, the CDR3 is TGTGCCAGCAGTGAAAGGACAGTTAGCAATCAGCCCCAGCATTTT.

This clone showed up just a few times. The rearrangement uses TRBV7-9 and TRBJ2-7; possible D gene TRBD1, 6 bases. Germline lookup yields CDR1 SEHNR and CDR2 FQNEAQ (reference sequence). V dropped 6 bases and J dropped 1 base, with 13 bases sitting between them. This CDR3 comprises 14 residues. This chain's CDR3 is CASSLLDSSYEQYF. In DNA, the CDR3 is TGTGCCAGCAGTTTGCTGGACAGTTCCTACGAGCAGTACTTC.

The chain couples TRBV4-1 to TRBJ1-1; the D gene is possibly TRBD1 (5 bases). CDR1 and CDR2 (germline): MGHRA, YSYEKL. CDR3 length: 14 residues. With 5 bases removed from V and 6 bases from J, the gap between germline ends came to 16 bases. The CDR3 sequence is CASSRRGERSEAFF. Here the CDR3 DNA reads TGCGCCAGCAGCAGGCGGGGGGAACGATCTGAAGCTTTCTTT.

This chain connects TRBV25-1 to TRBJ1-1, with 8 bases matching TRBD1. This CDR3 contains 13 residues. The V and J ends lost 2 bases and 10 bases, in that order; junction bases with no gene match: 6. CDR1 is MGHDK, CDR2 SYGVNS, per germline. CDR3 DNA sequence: TGTGCCAGCAGTGAAGGGACAGGCCTGAGAGCTTTCTTT. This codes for CASSEGTGLRAFF.

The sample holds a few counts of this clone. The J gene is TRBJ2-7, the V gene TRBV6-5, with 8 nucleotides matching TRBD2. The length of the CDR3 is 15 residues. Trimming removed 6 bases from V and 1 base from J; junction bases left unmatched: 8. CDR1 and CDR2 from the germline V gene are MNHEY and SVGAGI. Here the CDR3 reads CASSPGLVGSYEQYF. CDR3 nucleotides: TGTGCCAGCAGCCCGGGACTAGTCGGGTCCTACGAGCAGTACTTC.

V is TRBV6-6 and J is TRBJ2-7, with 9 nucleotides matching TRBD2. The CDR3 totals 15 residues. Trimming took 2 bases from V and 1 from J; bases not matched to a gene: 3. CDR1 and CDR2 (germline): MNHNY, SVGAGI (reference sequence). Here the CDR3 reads CASSYAGGPSYEQYF. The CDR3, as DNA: TGTGCCAGCAGTTACGCGGGAGGGCCATCCTACGAGCAGTACTTC.

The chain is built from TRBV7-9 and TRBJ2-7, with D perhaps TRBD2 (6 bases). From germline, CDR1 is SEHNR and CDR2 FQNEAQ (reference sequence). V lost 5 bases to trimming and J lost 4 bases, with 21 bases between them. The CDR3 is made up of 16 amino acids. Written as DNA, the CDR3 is TGTGCCAGCAGCGGGGGAGGTAGAGGCCCCTTTTACGAGCAGTACTTC. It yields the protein CASSGGGRGPFYEQYF.

In nucleotides, the CDR3 is TGTGCCAGTAGTTACGAGGGCCCGGGATCGATTCAAGAGACCCAGTACTTC. It specifies CASSYEGPGSIQETQYF. The rearrangement joins TRBV19 to TRBJ2-5; possible D gene TRBD2, 5 bases. V gave up 5 bases and J gave up 2 bases, with 21 bases separating them. Germline V gene lookup returns CDR1 LNHDA and CDR2 SQIVND (reference sequence). The CDR3 loop spans 17 amino acids.

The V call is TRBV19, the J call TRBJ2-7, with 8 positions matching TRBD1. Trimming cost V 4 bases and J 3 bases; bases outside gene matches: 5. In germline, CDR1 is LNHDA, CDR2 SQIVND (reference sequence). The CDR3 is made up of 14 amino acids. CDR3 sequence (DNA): TGTGCCAGTAGTAACCCAGGGGGCGTCTACGAGCAGTACTTC. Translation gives CASSNPGGVYEQYF.

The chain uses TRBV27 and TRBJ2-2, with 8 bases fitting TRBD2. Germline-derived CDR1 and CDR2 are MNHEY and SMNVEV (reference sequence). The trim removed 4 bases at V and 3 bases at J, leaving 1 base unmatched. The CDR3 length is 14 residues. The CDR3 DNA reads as TGTGCCAGCAGTTGGGGACTAGACACCGGGGAGCTGTTTTTT. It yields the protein CASSWGLDTGELFF.

This CDR3 is CASSLSVDTQYF. DNA of the CDR3: TGTGCCAGCAGCTTATCCGTAGATACGCAGTATTTT. The chain is built from TRBV5-4 and TRBJ2-3, with D uncertain. CDR1 and CDR2 (germline): SGHNT, YYREEE (reference sequence). This CDR3 contains 12 residues. The V and J ends lost 2 bases and 5 bases respectively, with 6 bases between them.

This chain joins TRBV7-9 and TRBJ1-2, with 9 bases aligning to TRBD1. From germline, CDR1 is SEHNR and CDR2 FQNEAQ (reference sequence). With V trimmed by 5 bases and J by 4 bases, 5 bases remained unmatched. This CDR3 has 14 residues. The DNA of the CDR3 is TGTGCCAGCAGCCGTGGGACAGGGTCCTATGGCTACACCTTC. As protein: CASSRGTGSYGYTF.

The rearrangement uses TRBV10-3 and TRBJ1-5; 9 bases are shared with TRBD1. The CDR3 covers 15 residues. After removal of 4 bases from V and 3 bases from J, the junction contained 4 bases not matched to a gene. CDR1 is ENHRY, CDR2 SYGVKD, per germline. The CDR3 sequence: CAISGGDRDNQPQHF. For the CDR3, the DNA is TGTGCCATCAGTGGGGGGGACAGGGACAATCAGCCCCAGCATTTT.

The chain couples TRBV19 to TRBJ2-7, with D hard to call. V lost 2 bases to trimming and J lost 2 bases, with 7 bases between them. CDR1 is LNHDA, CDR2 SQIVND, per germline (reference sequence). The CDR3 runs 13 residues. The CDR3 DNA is TGTGCCAGTAGTATAAGCCCTCCCTACGAGCAGTACTTC. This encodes CASSISPPYEQYF. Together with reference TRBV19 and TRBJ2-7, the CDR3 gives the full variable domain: DGGITQSPKYLFRKEGQNVTLSCEQNLNHDAMYWYRQDPGQGLRLIYYSQIVNDFQKGDIAEGYSVSREKKESFPLTVTSAQKNPTAFYLCASSISPPYEQYFGPGTRLTVT.

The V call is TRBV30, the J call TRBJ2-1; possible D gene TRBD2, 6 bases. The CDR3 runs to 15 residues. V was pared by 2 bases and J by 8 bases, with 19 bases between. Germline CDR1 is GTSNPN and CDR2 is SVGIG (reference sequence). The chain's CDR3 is CAWSPLGSGGDEQFF. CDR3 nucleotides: TGTGCCTGGAGTCCTCTAGGCTCTGGAGGGGATGAGCAGTTCTTC.

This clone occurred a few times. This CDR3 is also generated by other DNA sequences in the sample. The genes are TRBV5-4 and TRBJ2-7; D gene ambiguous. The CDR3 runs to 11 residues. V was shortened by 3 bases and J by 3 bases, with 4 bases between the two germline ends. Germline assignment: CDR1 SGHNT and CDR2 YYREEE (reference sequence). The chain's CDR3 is CASSSHYEQYF. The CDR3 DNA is TGTGCCAGCAGCTCCCACTACGAGCAGTACTTC.

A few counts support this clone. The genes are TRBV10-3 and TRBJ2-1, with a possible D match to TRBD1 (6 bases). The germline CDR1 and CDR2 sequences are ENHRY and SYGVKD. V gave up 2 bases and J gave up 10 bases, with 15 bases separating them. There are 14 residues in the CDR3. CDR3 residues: CAISEGVAQGEQFF. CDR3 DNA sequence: TGTGCCATCAGTGAGGGGGTAGCCCAGGGGGAGCAGTTCTTC.

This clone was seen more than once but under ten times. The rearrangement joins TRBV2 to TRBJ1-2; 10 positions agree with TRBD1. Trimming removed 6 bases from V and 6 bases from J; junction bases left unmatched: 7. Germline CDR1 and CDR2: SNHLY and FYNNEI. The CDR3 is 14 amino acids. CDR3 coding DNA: TGTGCCAGCAGCGGGACAGGGGTTATCGATGGCTACACCTTC. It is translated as CASSGTGVIDGYTF.

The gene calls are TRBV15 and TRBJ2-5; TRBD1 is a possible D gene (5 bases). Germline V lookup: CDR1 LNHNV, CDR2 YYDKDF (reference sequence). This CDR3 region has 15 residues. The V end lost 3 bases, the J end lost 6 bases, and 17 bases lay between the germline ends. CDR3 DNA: TGTGCCACCAGCAGCGACAGCTACATTACGAAGACCCAGTACTTC. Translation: CATSSDSYITKTQYF.

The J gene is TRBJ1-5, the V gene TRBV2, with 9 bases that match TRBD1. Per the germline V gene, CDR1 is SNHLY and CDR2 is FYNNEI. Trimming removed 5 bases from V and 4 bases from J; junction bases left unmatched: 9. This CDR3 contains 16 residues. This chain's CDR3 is CASSLSGTGINQPQHF. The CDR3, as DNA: TGTGCCAGCAGTCTTTCCGGGACAGGGATTAATCAGCCCCAGCATTTT.